This T cell receptor (beta chain) was sequenced for a study of blood T cell repertoires in COVID-19 (dated by TCRdb to about 2020). In the study overall: The collaborator samples originated in the United States, Italy and Spain and spanned the acute and convalescent phases of COVID-19. The material from the prospective study consisted of cDNA or gDNA derived from T cells, B-cell-depleted T cells, or PBMCs. The dataset comprised deeply sampled blood TCRbeta repertoires from subjects exposed to, actively infected with, or recovered from COVID-19. The repertoires were released in a freely available public database meant as a resource for research on the immune response to SARS-CoV-2. The samples were drawn from two sources: the first 160 participants of the ongoing ImmuneRACE study, and approximately 1,300 subjects contributed by 6 global collaborators. Nearly every sample came with metadata listing a de-identified subject ID, COVID-19 status, age in years and sex. Where available, HLA class I and class II types were taken from metadata supplied by the sample provider and were not determined by assay-based typing. General findings and caveats noted by the study authors: The quantity of clinical and demographic metadata differed by source and by participant and was supplied without curation.

Participants in the prospective study were enrolled through a virtual design, were aged about 18 to 100 years, and lived in fewer than 30 United States geographic areas. In the prospective study, cohorts were assigned on the basis of participant-reported clinical history obtained from a screening survey and a study questionnaire. Mobile phlebotomists in the prospective study collected whole blood, serum and a nasopharyngeal or oropharyngeal swab from every participant. Participants in the prospective study had the option to provide additional blood draws and questionnaires over an approximately 2-month period. Blood samples from the prospective study were shipped frozen or at room temperature prior to DNA extraction. For this clone: It has no known antigen specificity. There are no base qualities to consult, and no much larger clone falls within one base.

TCRbeta CDR3 regions were amplified from genomic DNA by means of the immunoSEQ Assay, a bias-controlled multiplex PCR. The paper's processing steps were these. The number of nucleated cells in each sample was estimated by amplification of reference gene primers within the assay. Sequence reads were collapsed and filtered to measure the absolute abundance of every unique TCRbeta CDR3 rearrangement. For each sample, productive Simpson clonality was calculated as the square root of Simpson's diversity index over productive rearrangements. In its TCRdb copy, this immuneACCESS table keeps in-frame sequences only and misses some clones. Where compared with another copy, unresolved V genes explain less than half of these, and the others have no known cause. V, J and clone size derive from that table, while D and trimming were established from the DNA sequence. Recorded for this sample are roughly 430,000 clones; 88% of them occurred a single time. Together, the top ten hold around 2.1% of the sample.

Trimming costs V 9 bases and J 1 base, and their ends lie 13 bases apart. Including cysteine and phenylalanine, the CDR3 has 13 amino acids. Only the CDR3 DNA is retained, 39 bases long and in frame from the first base. As encoded in the germline V gene, CDR1 is SGHRS while CDR2 is YFSETQ. The sample taken for sequencing was PBMCs or T cells enriched from blood (not recorded which). The chain was built from TRBV5-1 and TRBJ1-1; the D gene cannot be resolved reliably. This sequence originates from a woman between 40 and 55 years old with acute COVID-19. The nucleotide sequence is TGCGCCACCGCGCAGGCGCCGAACACTGAAGCTTTCTTT. Its protein product is CATAQAPNTEAFF. Reference TRBV5-1 and TRBJ1-1 proteins supply the regions before and after the CDR3; the full variable domain is: KAGVTQTPRYLIKTRGQQVTLSCSPISGHRSVSWYQQTPGQGLQFLFEYFSETQRNKGNFPGRFSGRQFSNSRSEMNVSTLELGDSALYLCATAQAPNTEAFFGQGTRLTVV.